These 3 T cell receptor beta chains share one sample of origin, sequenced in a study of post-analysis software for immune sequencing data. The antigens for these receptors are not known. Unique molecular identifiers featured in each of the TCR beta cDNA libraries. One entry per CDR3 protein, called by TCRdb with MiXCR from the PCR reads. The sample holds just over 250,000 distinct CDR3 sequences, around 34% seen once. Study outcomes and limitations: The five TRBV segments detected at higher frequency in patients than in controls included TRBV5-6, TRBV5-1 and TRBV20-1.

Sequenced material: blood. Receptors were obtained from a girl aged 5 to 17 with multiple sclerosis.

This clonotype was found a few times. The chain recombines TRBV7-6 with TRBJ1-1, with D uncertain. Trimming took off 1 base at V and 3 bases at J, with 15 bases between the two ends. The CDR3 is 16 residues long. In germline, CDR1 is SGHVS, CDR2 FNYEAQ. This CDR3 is CASSLVGLGWDTEAFF. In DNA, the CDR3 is TGTGCCAGCAGCTTAGTGGGCTTGGGCTGGGACACTGAAGCTTTCTTT.

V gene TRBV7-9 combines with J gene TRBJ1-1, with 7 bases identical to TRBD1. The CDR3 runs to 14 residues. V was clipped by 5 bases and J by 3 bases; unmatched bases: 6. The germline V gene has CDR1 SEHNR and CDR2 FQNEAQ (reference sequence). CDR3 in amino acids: CASSRGQLDTEAFF. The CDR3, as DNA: TGTGCCAGCAGCCGGGGACAGCTGGACACTGAAGCTTTCTTT.

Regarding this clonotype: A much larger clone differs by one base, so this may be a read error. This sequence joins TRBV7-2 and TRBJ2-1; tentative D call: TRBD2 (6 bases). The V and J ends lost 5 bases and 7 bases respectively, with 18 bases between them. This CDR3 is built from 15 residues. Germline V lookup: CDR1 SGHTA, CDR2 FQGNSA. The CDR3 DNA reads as TGTGCCAGCAGCGCCAGACCTAGCGATCAAAATGAGCAGTTCTTC. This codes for CASSARPSDQNEQFF.